This is a list of T cell receptor beta chains from one sample in a study of CD8 T cells in ankylosing spondylitis. TCRdb reanalysed the 5' RACE reads using MiXCR and keeps one entry per CDR3 protein. This sample yields some 200,000 distinct CDR3 sequences, of which roughly 13% are seen a single time; approximately 15% belongs to the top ten. Sequenced sample: blood, either unsorted or a sorted T cell fraction (not recorded which). The receptors here all came from a male donor with ankylosing spondylitis or in good health (not recorded which). Each CDR3 is given with its conserved first and last residue. A D gene is named only where the DNA matches it firmly. Rows give clone size only sometimes, using once, few, many, or a class for an expanded clone.

D	V	J	size	DNA	CDR3
TRBD1	TRBV20-1	TRBJ2-5	NA	TGCAGTGCTACCGTATCACGACAGGGAAGCCAAGAGACCCAGTACTTC	CSATVSRQGSQETQYF
NA	TRBV4-1	TRBJ2-1	NA	TGCGCCAGCAGCCAGGGATGGATACAGGTGGGAGTGGGGGATGAGCAGTTCTTC	CASSQGWIQVGVGDEQFF
NA	TRBV29-1	TRBJ2-7	NA	TGCAGCGTCCCGGGGAAGGGCTACGAGCAGTACTTC	CSVPGKGYEQYF
TRBD1	TRBV15	TRBJ1-1	few	TGTGCCACCAGCAGAACCACAGGGGCCACTGAAGCTTTCTTT	CATSRTTGATEAFF
NA	TRBV4-1	TRBJ2-6	few	TGCGCCAGCAGCCAAGTAAGGAGAACTGGGGCCAACGTCCTGACTTTC	CASSQVRRTGANVLTF
NA	TRBV28	TRBJ2-1	few	TGTGCCAGCAGTTCGCCCACTGAGCGGAAGCAGTTCTTC	CASSSPTERKQFF
NA	TRBV25-1	TRBJ1-1	NA	TGTGCCAGCAGTGAGAAAGGTAGCACTGAAGCTTTCTTT	CASSEKGSTEAFF
NA	TRBV4-1	TRBJ1-1	NA	TGCGCCAGCCGAGGGAGCGGGACTGAAGCTTTCTTT	CASRGSGTEAFF
TRBD1	TRBV12-3/TRBV12-4	TRBJ2-3	few	TGTGCCAGCAATCTACCGGGACAGGCCACAGATACGCAGTATTTT	CASNLPGQATDTQYF
NA	TRBV12-3/TRBV12-4	TRBJ2-6	NA	TGTGCCAGCAGTGGGTGGGGAACTGGGGCCAACGTCCTGACTTTC	CASSGWGTGANVLTF
NA	TRBV30	TRBJ2-2	NA	TGTGCCTGGGAAAGGACCGGGGAGCTGTTTTTT	CAWERTGELFF
NA	TRBV27	TRBJ2-3	NA	TGTGCCAGCAGTTTATCGGTGCCTCTGGGGGATACGCAGTATTTT	CASSLSVPLGDTQYF
TRBD1	TRBV25-1	TRBJ2-7	NA	TGTGCCAGCAGTGAATTATTGGGAACAGGGGTAGACGAGCAGTACTTC	CASSELLGTGVDEQYF
NA	TRBV6-5	TRBJ2-1	few	TGTGCCAGCAGTTACTCGAAGGGGATAGCCGACAATGAGCAGTTCTTC	CASSYSKGIADNEQFF
TRBD1	TRBV7-8	TRBJ2-7	many	TGTGCCAGCAGCGCCGGGACAGAAGTTTACGAGCAGTACTTC	CASSAGTEVYEQYF
TRBD2	TRBV14	TRBJ2-5	NA	TGTGCCAGCAGCCCACTGGTCCCTAGCGGGGGGCACCAAGAGACCCAGTACTTC	CASSPLVPSGGHQETQYF
NA	TRBV7-9	TRBJ1-2	NA	TGTGCCAGCAGCTTAGCTACCTCCGGGAGCACCTTC	CASSLATSGSTF